This TCR beta chain was retrieved from a study of T cell responses to AZD1222 COVID-19 vaccine. Germline V lookup: CDR1 LNHNV, CDR2 YYDKDF (reference sequence). Germline trimming cut 0 bases from V and 3 bases from J; bases unmatched to any gene: 4. The CDR3 extends over 15 amino acids. Only in-frame clones appear in the TCRdb table, and some are missing; sequencing was by immunoSEQ multiplex PCR. The sample records over 100,000 clones, 80% to 85% being singletons. The chain couples TRBV15 to TRBJ2-7, with 8 bases that match TRBD1. Here the sequenced sample was peripheral blood, taken on day 0 of AZD1222 vaccination. This clonotype originated in an adult in good health. Here the CDR3 DNA reads TGTGCCACCAGCAGAGATCAGGGGGCCTTCTACGAGCAGTACTTC. Translation: CATSRDQGAFYEQYF.